This T cell receptor beta chain was recorded in a study of metastatic and nonmetastatic thyroid tumors. Across the study: Thyroid patients, malignant and benign, had repertoires compared across blood and tumor or nodule tissue.

Thyroid surgery was preceded by no treatment in any patient. Original data processing: A papillary thyroid cancer distant-metastasis classifier was built from CDR3 differences across clinicopathological groups. TCRdb re-called clones from the PCR reads using MiXCR. The V and J calls were not made by the authors but by TCRdb's processing. The sample holds some 14,000 clones; 25% to 30% are singletons and the top ten take over 45%. This sequence was found in a male donor with papillary thyroid cancer or a benign thyroid nodule (not recorded which). Some clones in this sample may be carry-over from other donors' samples. Sequenced: tumor tissue.

In nucleotides, the CDR3 is TGCGCCAGCAGCTCGGAGGGGACTGATACTTTGAACACTGAAGCTTTCTTT. Translation: CASSSEGTDTLNTEAFF. The chain has TRBV5-1 and TRBJ1-1; D perhaps matches TRBD1 (5 bases). CDR3 length: 17 residues. CDR1 is SGHRS and CDR2 is YFSETQ in the germline V gene. V was pared by 3 bases and J by 0 bases, with 18 bases between. Combining the CDR3 with reference TRBV5-1 and TRBJ1-1 gives the whole variable domain KAGVTQTPRYLIKTRGQQVTLSCSPISGHRSVSWYQQTPGQGLQFLFEYFSETQRNKGNFPGRFSGRQFSNSRSEMNVSTLELGDSALYLCASSSEGTDTLNTEAFFGQGTRLTVV.